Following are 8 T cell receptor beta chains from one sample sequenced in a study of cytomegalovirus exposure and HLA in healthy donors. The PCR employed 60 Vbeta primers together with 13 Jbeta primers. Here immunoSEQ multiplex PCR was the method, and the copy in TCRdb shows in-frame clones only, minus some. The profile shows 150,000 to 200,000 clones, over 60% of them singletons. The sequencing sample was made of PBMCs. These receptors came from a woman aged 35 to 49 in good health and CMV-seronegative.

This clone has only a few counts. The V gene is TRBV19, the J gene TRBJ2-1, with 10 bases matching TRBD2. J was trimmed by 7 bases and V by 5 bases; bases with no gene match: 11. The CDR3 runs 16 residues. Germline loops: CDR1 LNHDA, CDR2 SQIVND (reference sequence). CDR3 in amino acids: CASSSPASGSANEQFF. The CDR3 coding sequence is TGTGCCAGTAGTTCCCCGGCTAGCGGGAGCGCGAATGAGCAGTTCTTC.

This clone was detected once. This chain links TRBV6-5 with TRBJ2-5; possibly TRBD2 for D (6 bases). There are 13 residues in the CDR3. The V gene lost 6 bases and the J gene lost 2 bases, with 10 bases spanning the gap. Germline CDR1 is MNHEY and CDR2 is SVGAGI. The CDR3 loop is CASRGGGQETQYF. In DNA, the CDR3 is TGTGCCAGCAGGGGAGGCGGACAAGAGACCCAGTACTTC.

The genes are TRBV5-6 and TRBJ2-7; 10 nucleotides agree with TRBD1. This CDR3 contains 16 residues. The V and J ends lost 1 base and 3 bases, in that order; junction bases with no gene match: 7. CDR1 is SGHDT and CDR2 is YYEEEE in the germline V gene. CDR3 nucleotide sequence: TGTGCCAGCAGCTTGTCCCCCGGGACAGGGGACTACGAGCAGTACTTC. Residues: CASSLSPGTGDYEQYF.

The CDR3 bases are TGTGCCAGCAGCAGTCTAGCGGGAGAGTCCTACAATGAGCAGTTCTTC. It yields the protein CASSSLAGESYNEQFF. V gene TRBV27 combines with J gene TRBJ2-1, with 10 bases that match TRBD2. The V gene end was trimmed by 6 bases and the J gene end by 1 base; junction bases not matched to a gene: 6. Germline lookup yields CDR1 MNHEY and CDR2 SMNVEV (reference sequence). This CDR3 has 16 amino acids.

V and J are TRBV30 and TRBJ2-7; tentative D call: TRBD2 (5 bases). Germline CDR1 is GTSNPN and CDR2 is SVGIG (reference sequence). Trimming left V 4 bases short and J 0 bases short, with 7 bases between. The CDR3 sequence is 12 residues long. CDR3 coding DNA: TGTGCCTGGACTACTAGCTCCTACGAGCAGTACTTC. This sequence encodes CAWTTSSYEQYF.

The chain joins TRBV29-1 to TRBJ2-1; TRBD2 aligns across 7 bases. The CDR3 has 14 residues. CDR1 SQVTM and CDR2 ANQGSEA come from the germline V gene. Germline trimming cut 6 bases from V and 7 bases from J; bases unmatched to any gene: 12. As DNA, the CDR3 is TGCAGCGTACGCGCGGGACTACCTGGGAATGAGCAGTTCTTC. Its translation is CSVRAGLPGNEQFF.

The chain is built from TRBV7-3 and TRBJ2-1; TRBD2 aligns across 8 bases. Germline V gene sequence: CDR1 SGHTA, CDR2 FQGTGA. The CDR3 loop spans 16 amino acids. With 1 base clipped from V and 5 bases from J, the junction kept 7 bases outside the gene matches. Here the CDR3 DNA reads TGTGCCAGCAGCTTAAAGGCGGGAGGCATCCACAATGAGCAGTTCTTC. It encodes CASSLKAGGIHNEQFF.

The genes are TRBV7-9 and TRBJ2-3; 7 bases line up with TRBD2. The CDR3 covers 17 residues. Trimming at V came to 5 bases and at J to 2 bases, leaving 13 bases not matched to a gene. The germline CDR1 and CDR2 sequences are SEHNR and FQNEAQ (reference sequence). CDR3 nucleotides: TGTGCCAGCAGCCCCTCTTCGGGGACTACCCCCACAGATACGCAGTATTTT. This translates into CASSPSSGTTPTDTQYF. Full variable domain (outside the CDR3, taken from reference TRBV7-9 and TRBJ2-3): DTGVSQNPRHKITKRGQNVTFRCDPISEHNRLYWYRQTLGQGPEFLTYFQNEAQLEKSRLLSDRFSAERPKGSFSTLEIQRTEQGDSAMYLCASSPSSGTTPTDTQYFGPGTRLTVL.